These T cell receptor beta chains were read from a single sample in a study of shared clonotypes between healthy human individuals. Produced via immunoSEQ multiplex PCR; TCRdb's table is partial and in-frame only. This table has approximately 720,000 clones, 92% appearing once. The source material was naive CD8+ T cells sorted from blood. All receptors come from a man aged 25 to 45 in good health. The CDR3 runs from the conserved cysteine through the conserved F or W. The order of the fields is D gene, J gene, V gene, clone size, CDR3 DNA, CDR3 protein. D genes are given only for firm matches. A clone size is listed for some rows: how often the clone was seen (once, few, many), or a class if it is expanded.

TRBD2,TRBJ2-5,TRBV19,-,TGTGCCAGTAGTTGGGGGGGACAAGAGACCCAGTACTTC,CASSWGGQETQYF
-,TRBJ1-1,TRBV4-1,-,TGCGCCAGCAGCCAACGGGGGCGAGTCGAGCCCAAGAACACTGAAGCTTTCTTT,CASSQRGRVEPKNTEAFF
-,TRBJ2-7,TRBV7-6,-,TGTGCCAGCAGCTTAGAAGACGGTACCTACGAGCAGTACTTC,CASSLEDGTYEQYF
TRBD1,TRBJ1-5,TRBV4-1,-,TGCGCCAGCAGCCAAGCATCCGGGACAGCTACTCAGCCCCAGCATTTT,CASSQASGTATQPQHF
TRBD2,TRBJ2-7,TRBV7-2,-,TGTGCCAGCAGCTTCGGGACTAGCGGGAGGAAGGACGAGCAGTACTTC,CASSFGTSGRKDEQYF
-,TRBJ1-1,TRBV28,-,TGTGCCAGCAGTCACAGGACCCTCCCGAATACTGAAGCTTTCTTT,CASSHRTLPNTEAFF
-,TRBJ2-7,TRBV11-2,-,TGTGCCAGCAGCTTGTGGCAGTCCTACGAGCAGTACTTC,CASSLWQSYEQYF
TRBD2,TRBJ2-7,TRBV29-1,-,TGCAGCGCTGTGGGGGGCCAACTAGCGGGAGGATCCTACGAGCAGTACTTC,CSAVGGQLAGGSYEQYF
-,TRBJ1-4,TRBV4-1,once,TGCGCCAGCAGCCAAAGGGAGAATGCGGCTAATGAAAAACTGTTTTTT,CASSQRENAANEKLFF
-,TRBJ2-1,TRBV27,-,TGTGCCAGCAGTGTCTCCCCAGTGGGGGCGGGCGAGCAGTTCTTC,CASSVSPVGAGEQFF
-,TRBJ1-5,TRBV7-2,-,TGTGCCAGCAGCCCCACGTCATCGGCAGCTCAGCCCCAGCATTTT,CASSPTSSAAQPQHF
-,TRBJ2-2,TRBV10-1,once,TGCGCCAGCGCGGCAGACTGGAACACCGGGGAGCTGTTTTTT,CASAADWNTGELFF
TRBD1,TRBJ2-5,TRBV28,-,TGTGCCAGCAGTTATCCATCTATCCTAGGACAGGGATACCCTCTCCTACAAGAGACCCAGTACTTC,CASSYPSILGQGYPLLQETQYF
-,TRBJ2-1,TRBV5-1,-,TGCGCCAGCAGCTTGGAGTTAGTTAGGGAGCAGTTCTTC,CASSLELVREQFF
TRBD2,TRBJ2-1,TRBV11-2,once,TGTGCCAGCAGCCTCGGACTAGCGGGAGTGCATGAGCAGTTCTTC,CASSLGLAGVHEQFF
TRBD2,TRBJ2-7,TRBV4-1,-,TGCGCCAGCAGCCATGGCGGGGGGCAGGCAGCCTACGAGCAGTACTTC,CASSHGGGQAAYEQYF
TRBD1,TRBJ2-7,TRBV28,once,TGTGCCAGCAGCCATGACAGGGGAGAATACGAGCAGTACTTC,CASSHDRGEYEQYF
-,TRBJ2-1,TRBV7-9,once,TGTGCCAGCAGCTTAAGAGCCCGGGGGATCAATGAGCAGTTCTTC,CASSLRARGINEQFF
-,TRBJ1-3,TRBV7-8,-,TGTGCCAGCAGCTTAGCGGGAAGGGTTACTTTCTCTGGAAACACCATATATTTT,CASSLAGRVTFSGNTIYF
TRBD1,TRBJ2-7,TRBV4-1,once,TGCGCCAGCAGCCATAGACAGGGGCCCTCCTACGAGCAGTACTTC,CASSHRQGPSYEQYF
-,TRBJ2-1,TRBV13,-,TGTGCCAGCAGCTTGTACGGACCTTACAATGAGCAGTTCTTC,CASSLYGPYNEQFF
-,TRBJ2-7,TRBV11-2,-,TGTGCCAGCAGCTTCTCGAGGCGATCCCCTTACGAGCAGTACTTC,CASSFSRRSPYEQYF
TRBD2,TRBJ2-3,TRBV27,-,TGTGCCAGCAGTTTAAGGACTAGCGGTTACACAGATACGCAGTATTTT,CASSLRTSGYTDTQYF
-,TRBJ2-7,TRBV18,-,TGTGCCAGCTCATCTACTAGTAGGGACGAGCAGTACTTC,CASSSTSRDEQYF
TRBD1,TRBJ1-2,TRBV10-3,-,TGTGCCATCAGGGACAGGTTGGCCTTAAATGGCTATGGCTACACCTTC,CAIRDRLALNGYGYTF
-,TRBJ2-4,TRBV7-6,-,TGTGCCAGCAGCCCCGATCTCCCCGGAACAGCCAAAAACATTCAGTACTTC,CASSPDLPGTAKNIQYF
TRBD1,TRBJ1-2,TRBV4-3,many,TGCGCCAGCAGCCAAGATCGGGACAGGATGATGATTCGCTATGGCTACACCTTC,CASSQDRDRMMIRYGYTF
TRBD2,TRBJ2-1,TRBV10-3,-,TGTGCCATCAGTGAAGCTAGCGGGAGGGGCTACAATGAGCAGTTCTTC,CAISEASGRGYNEQFF
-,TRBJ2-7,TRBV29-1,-,TGCAGCGTTGAAGACCAGAACTACGAGCAGTACTTC,CSVEDQNYEQYF
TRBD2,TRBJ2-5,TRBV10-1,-,TGCGCCAGCAGTGAAGTAGCGGGTAGAATAGAGACCCAGTACTTC,CASSEVAGRIETQYF
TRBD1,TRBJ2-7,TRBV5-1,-,TGCGCCAGCAGCGCCCGGGACAGACTCGAGCAGTACTTC,CASSARDRLEQYF
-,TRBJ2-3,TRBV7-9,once,TGTGCCAGCACCTCCAGGGACGGTGATAGCACAGATACGCAGTATTTT,CASTSRDGDSTDTQYF
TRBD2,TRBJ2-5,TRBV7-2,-,TGTGCCAGCAGCTTACCACGGGGGGAACTCGAGTTGACCCAGTACTTC,CASSLPRGELELTQYF
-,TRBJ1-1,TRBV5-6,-,TGTGCCAGCAGCTTGGCTTCTGGATACACTGAAGCTTTCTTT,CASSLASGYTEAFF
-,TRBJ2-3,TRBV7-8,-,TGTGCCAGCAGCTTAGCGGCCAGGGGAATTAGCACAGATACGCAGTATTTT,CASSLAARGISTDTQYF
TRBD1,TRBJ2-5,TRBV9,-,TGTGCCAGCAGCGGGGGACAGTCTAACCAAGAGACCCAGTACTTC,CASSGGQSNQETQYF
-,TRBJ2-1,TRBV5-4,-,TGTGCCAGCAGCTTGGAGTATGAGCAGTTCTTC,CASSLEYEQFF
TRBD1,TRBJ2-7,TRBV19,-,TGTGCCAGTAGGGAGTTACAGGGGAGAGAGCAGTACTTC,CASRELQGREQYF
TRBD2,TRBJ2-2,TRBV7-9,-,TGTGCCAGCAGCCGACTAGCGGGAGAGAACACCGGGGAGCTGTTTTTT,CASSRLAGENTGELFF
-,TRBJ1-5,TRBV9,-,TGTGCCAGCAGCGTAACAGGTGGTAGCAATCAGCCCCAGCATTTT,CASSVTGGSNQPQHF
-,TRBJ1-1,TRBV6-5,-,TGTGCCAGCAGTTACTCGGGTAGGGGGAGGACTGAAGCTTTCTTT,CASSYSGRGRTEAFF
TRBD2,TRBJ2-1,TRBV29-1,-,TGCAGCGTTGAAGGATGGGCTAGCGGGCGTTACGGTGAGCAGTTCTTC,CSVEGWASGRYGEQFF
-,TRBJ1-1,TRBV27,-,TGTGCCAGCTCTGTCTGGGGGAGGGAAGCTTTCTTT,CASSVWGREAFF
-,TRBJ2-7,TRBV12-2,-,TGTGCAAGTCCAACGAGACCGTCAACGGGTTACGAGCAGTACTTC,CASPTRPSTGYEQYF
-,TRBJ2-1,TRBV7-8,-,TGTGCCAGCAGCCCTGAGGGGCGGGATGAGCAGTTCTTC,CASSPEGRDEQFF
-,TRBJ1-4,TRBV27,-,TGTGCCAGCAGTTCCTCCCTAGTATCCGGGGATGAAAAACTGTTTTTT,CASSSSLVSGDEKLFF
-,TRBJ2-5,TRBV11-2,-,TGTGCCAGCAGCTTAGAGGCGGGTCCAGAGACCCAGTACTTC,CASSLEAGPETQYF
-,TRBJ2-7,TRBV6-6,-,TGTGCCAGCAGTTACGGCCCCTACGAGCAGTACTTC,CASSYGPYEQYF
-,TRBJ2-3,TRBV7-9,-,TGTGCCAGCAGCTCCGGAGCGGGTATAGCAGATACGCAGTATTTT,CASSSGAGIADTQYF
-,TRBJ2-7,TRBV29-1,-,TGCAGCGTTGAAGACACAGAATCCTACGAGCAGTACTTC,CSVEDTESYEQYF
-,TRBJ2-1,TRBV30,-,TGTGCCTGGACTGGTGGCACCTACAATGAGCAGTTCTTC,CAWTGGTYNEQFF
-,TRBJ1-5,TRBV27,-,TGTGCCAGCACCTTCGGGGCCAATCAGCCCCAGCATTTT,CASTFGANQPQHF
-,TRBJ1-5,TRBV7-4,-,TGTGCCAGCAGCTTACGTCTGGCAGCTTGCCCCCTTCAGCCCCAGCATTTT,CASSLRLAACPLQPQHF
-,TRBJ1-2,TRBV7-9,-,TGTGCCAGCAGCTTAGTAACTAGGAATGGCTACACCTTC,CASSLVTRNGYTF
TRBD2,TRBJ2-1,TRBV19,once,TGTGCCAGTAGTACGATAGCGGGAGAATATATTAATGAGCAGTTCTTC,CASSTIAGEYINEQFF
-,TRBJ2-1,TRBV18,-,TGTGCCAGCTCACCACTCAATTCGGATGAGCAGTTCTTC,CASSPLNSDEQFF
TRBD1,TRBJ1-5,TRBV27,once,TGTGCCAGCAGTTTGGGACAGGGTGACAATCAGCCCCAGCATTTT,CASSLGQGDNQPQHF
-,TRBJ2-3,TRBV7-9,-,TGTGCCAGCAGCAAACCGGTCCTCACAGATACGCAGTATTTT,CASSKPVLTDTQYF
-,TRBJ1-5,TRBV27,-,TGTGCCAGCAGTTTGGCCAGAAATCAGCCCCAGCATTTT,CASSLARNQPQHF
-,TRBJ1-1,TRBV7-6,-,TGTGCCAGCAGCCCGATACAGGTCCTGAACACTGAAGCTTTCTTT,CASSPIQVLNTEAFF